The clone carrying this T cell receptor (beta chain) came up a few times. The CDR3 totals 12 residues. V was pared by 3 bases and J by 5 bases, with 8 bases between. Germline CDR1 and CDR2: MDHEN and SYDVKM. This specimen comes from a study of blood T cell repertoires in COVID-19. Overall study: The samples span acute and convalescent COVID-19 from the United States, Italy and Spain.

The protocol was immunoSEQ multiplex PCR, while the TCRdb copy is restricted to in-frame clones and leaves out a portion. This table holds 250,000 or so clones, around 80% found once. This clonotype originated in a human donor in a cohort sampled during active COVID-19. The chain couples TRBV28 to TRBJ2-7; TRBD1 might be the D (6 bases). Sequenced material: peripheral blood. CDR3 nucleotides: TGTGCCAGCAGTTTGACAGGCGACGAGCAGTACTTC. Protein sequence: CASSLTGDEQYF.